Shown below are 25 T cell receptor beta chains from a single sample sequenced in a study of T cells in Graves' hyperthyroidism and ophthalmopathy. Amplified TCR beta CDR3 regions came from RNA transcripts. The TCR CDR3 first-round RT-PCR relied on the HTBI primer set. MiXCR was run by TCRdb on the multiplex PCR reads, yielding one entry per CDR3 protein. This table has about 700,000 distinct CDR3 sequences, approximately 14% appearing once. Sequenced material: blood. The receptors here all came from a woman younger than 35 with Graves' hyperthyroidism.

This clonotype was seen only a few times. This sequence joins TRBV20-1 and TRBJ1-1; D might be TRBD1 (6 bases). The CDR3 extends over 15 amino acids. V shed 3 bases and J shed 1 base, with 15 bases lying between them. Looked up from germline, CDR1 is DFQATT and CDR2 is SNEGSKA (reference sequence). Here the CDR3 reads CSARPGQSTNTEAFF. Here the CDR3 DNA reads TGCAGTGCTAGGCCTGGACAGTCAACGAACACTGAAGCTTTCTTT.

The CDR3 nucleotides read TGTGCCAGCAGCTCGACTAGCAGCACCGGGGAGCTGTTTTTT. Protein sequence: CASSSTSSTGELFF. This chain links TRBV6-2 or TRBV6-3 with TRBJ2-2; 7 nucleotides agree with TRBD2. CDR3 length: 14 residues. CDR1 MNHEY and CDR2 SVGEGT come from the germline V gene. The V gene end was trimmed by 6 bases and the J gene end by 4 bases; junction bases not matched to a gene: 5.

At least ten counts were recorded for this clonotype. The junction and the germline gene differ at one end; a read error may be behind it. This chain links TRBV30 with TRBJ2-3; possible D gene TRBD2, 5 bases. The V gene's germline CDR1 is GTSNPN and CDR2 SVGIG (reference sequence). The CDR3 loop spans 14 amino acids. The CDR3: CAWSGGASIDTQYF. CDR3 sequence (DNA): TGTGCCTGGAGTGGGGGAGCTAGCATAGATACGCAGTATTTT. The full variable domain, completed using reference TRBV30 and TRBJ2-3, is SQTIHQWPATLVQPVGSPLSLECTVEGTSNPNLYWYRQAAGRGLQLLFYSVGIGQISSEVPQNLSASRPQDRQFILSSKKLLLSDSGFYLCAWSGGASIDTQYFGPGTRLTVL.

This clonotype was observed many times. CDR3 sequence (DNA): TGTGCCACGGGACTAGCGGTCTACGAGCAGTACTTC. Translated, it gives CATGLAVYEQYF. This chain uses TRBV6-2 or TRBV6-3 with TRBJ2-7; the match to TRBD2 covers 11 bases. J lost 3 bases, V lost 10 bases, and 2 bases had no gene match. The CDR3 contains 12 residues. Germline CDR1 MNHEY, CDR2 SVGEGT.

This clonotype was seen a handful of times. This chain uses TRBV19 with TRBJ1-1, with TRBD1 matching 8 bases. The ends lost 6 bases at V and 11 bases at J; junction bases unmatched: 8. This CDR3 region has 12 residues. CDR1 and CDR2 (germline): LNHDA, SQIVND (reference sequence). The CDR3 DNA reads as TGTGCCAGTAGCAAGATGGACAGGGATGCTTTCTTT. Translation: CASSKMDRDAFF.

This chain uses TRBV9 with TRBJ2-7; 11 bases are a match to TRBD2. V lost 8 bases, J lost 4 bases, and 20 bases stayed unmatched. Germline CDR1 reads SGDLS; CDR2 reads YYNGEE. This CDR3 spans 18 amino acids. The CDR3 spells CARPPGTSGVRRVYEQYF. The CDR3 DNA follows: TGTGCCAGGCCCCCCGGGACTAGCGGTGTGAGAAGGGTTTACGAGCAGTACTTC.

The rearrangement links TRBV6-2 or TRBV6-3 to TRBJ1-2, with D perhaps TRBD1 (6 bases). V lost 5 bases, J lost 2 bases, and 18 bases lay in between. Germline V gene sequence: CDR1 MNHEY, CDR2 SVGEGT. The CDR3 extends over 16 amino acids. CDR3 sequence: CASSTSPGQWNYGYTF. Written as DNA, the CDR3 is TGTGCCAGCAGTACCTCCCCCGGACAGTGGAACTATGGCTACACCTTC.

This clonotype was detected ten times or more. V gene TRBV5-1 combines with J gene TRBJ2-1, with D perhaps given as TRBD1 or TRBD2 (5 bases each). This CDR3 has 14 amino acids. Per germline, CDR1 SGHRS and CDR2 YFSETQ. Deletions cut 2 bases from V and 4 bases from J, with 10 bases between. The CDR3 region is CASSFRDRYNEQFF. The CDR3, as DNA: TGCGCCAGCAGCTTCCGGGACCGATACAATGAGCAGTTCTTC.

The chain carries TRBV9 and TRBJ2-5; D assignment may be TRBD1 or TRBD2 (6 bases each). The CDR3 totals 19 residues. Germline V gene data show CDR1 as SGDLS and CDR2 as YYNGEE. The ends were cut back, 0 bases at V and 2 bases at J, with 23 bases in the middle. This chain's CDR3 is CASSVAPTGGVRGQETQYF. As DNA, the CDR3 is TGTGCCAGCAGCGTAGCCCCGACCGGGGGCGTCCGGGGGCAAGAGACCCAGTACTTC.

The table lists this clonotype with many counts. V and J are TRBV6-1 and TRBJ2-5, with TRBD2 identical over 9 bases. The V and J ends lost 8 bases and 4 bases, in that order; junction bases with no gene match: 8. This CDR3 region has 14 residues. The germline gives CDR1 MNHNS, CDR2 SASEGT. In DNA, the CDR3 is TGTGCCAGCGGCTATGGAGCGGGAGGAGAGACCCAGTACTTC. Translated: CASGYGAGGETQYF.

The sample holds a few counts of this clonotype. The DNA of the CDR3 is TGTGCCAGCAGTTCTAGACAGGGGGTGCTTCCTGAAGCTTTCTTT. This gives the protein CASSSRQGVLPEAFF. The rearrangement uses TRBV12-3 or TRBV12-4 and TRBJ1-1; 9 bases are a match to TRBD1. CDR3 length equals 15 residues. Germline trimming cut 4 bases from V and 6 bases from J; bases unmatched to any gene: 9.

J is TRBJ1-4 and V is TRBV2; D gene uncertain. Trimming left V 6 bases short and J 5 bases short, with 16 bases between. This CDR3 has 15 amino acids. CDR1 SNHLY and CDR2 FYNNEI come from the germline V gene. The CDR3 reads CASRPPGAGNEKLFF. CDR3 coding DNA: TGTGCCAGCAGACCTCCCGGAGCGGGGAATGAAAAACTGTTTTTT.

In this sample, this clonotype turned up many times. The rearrangement links TRBV12-3 or TRBV12-4 to TRBJ2-5; 8 positions match TRBD1. The CDR3 runs to 14 residues. Trimming at V came to 3 bases and at J to 5 bases, leaving 5 bases not matched to a gene. This CDR3 reads CASSFLQGAETQYF. As DNA, the CDR3 is TGTGCCAGCAGTTTCCTCCAGGGGGCTGAGACCCAGTACTTC.

The rearrangement joins TRBV15 to TRBJ2-5; 11 bases agree with TRBD2. There are 15 residues in the CDR3. Germline V CDR1 and CDR2: LNHNV, YYDKDF (reference sequence). Trimming cost V 8 bases and J 5 bases; bases outside gene matches: 10. Written as DNA, the CDR3 is TGTGCCACCGGACTAGCGGGTTCCCCCGAGGAGACCCAGTACTTC. This sequence encodes CATGLAGSPEETQYF.

This clonotype was seen more than once but under ten times. The V and J genes are TRBV6-1 and TRBJ1-4; D might be TRBD1 (6 bases). The CDR3 spans 14 residues. V shed 7 bases and J shed 3 bases, with 12 bases lying between them. Germline CDR1 and CDR2: MNHNS and SASEGT. The CDR3 DNA is TGTGCCAGCAAGCCGACAGGCGCTAATGAAAAACTGTTTTTT. Amino acid sequence: CASKPTGANEKLFF.

The V call is TRBV18, the J call TRBJ2-5; D perhaps matches TRBD2 (5 bases). The CDR3 runs 13 residues. The germline gives CDR1 KGHSH, CDR2 LQKENI. The V end was cut by 5 bases, the J end by 7 bases, with 14 bases between. The CDR3 reads CASSYDGEGTQYF. The CDR3 coding sequence is TGTGCCAGCTCATACGACGGAGAGGGGACCCAGTACTTC. The full variable domain, in which reference TRBV18 and TRBJ2-5 provide the parts outside the CDR3, is NAGVMQNPRHLVRRRGQEARLRCSPMKGHSHVYWYRQLPEEGLKFMVYLQKENIIDESGMPKERFSAEFPKEGPSILRIQQVVRGDSAAYFCASSYDGEGTQYFGPGTRLLVL.

This clonotype was seen ten or more times. V usage is TRBV7-8 and J usage is TRBJ2-2; 11 bases agree with TRBD1. CDR3 size: 14 residues. Germline assignment: CDR1 SGHVS and CDR2 FQNEAQ. The ends lost 3 bases at V and 7 bases at J; junction bases unmatched: 1. The CDR3 protein is CASSLGQGVGELFF. The CDR3, as DNA: TGTGCCAGCAGCTTGGGACAGGGGGTCGGGGAGCTGTTTTTT.

This clonotype was recorded at least ten times. The V call is TRBV29-1, the J call TRBJ2-1; D is perhaps TRBD2 (6 bases). Between the trimmed V and J ends, which lost 6 bases and 6 bases, there was a span of 18 bases. Germline-derived CDR1 and CDR2 are SQVTM and ANQGSEA. The CDR3 consists of 14 residues. CDR3 loop: CSVAGTPARNEQFF. The CDR3 bases are TGCAGCGTCGCCGGGACTCCGGCGCGCAATGAGCAGTTCTTC.

This clonotype has ten or more counts. The genes are TRBV4-1 and TRBJ1-2; D is uncertain. Germline V gives CDR1 MGHRA, CDR2 YSYEKL. CDR3 size: 14 residues. V dropped 1 base and J dropped 7 bases, with 13 bases sitting between them. The CDR3: CASSQGTGMSGYTF. CDR3 DNA: TGCGCCAGCAGCCAAGGAACTGGGATGAGTGGCTACACCTTC.

In its sample, this clonotype was seen many times. The chain has TRBV6-1 and TRBJ2-3; D is unclear. Trimming removed 5 bases at V and 0 bases at J, with 6 bases between. The germline V gene encodes CDR1 MNHNS and CDR2 SASEGT. The CDR3 is 13 residues long. This chain's CDR3 is CASSWISTDTQYF. The CDR3 DNA reads TGTGCCAGCAGTTGGATTAGCACAGATACGCAGTATTTT.

The chain links TRBV9 to TRBJ1-5; D is ambiguous. The CDR3 runs 13 residues. V lost 2 bases to trimming and J lost 5 bases, with 8 bases between them. Germline CDR1 is SGDLS and CDR2 is YYNGEE. CDR3: CASSVGGYQPQHF. DNA for the CDR3: TGTGCCAGCAGCGTGGGCGGGTATCAGCCCCAGCATTTT. Filled out from reference TRBV9 and TRBJ1-5, the complete variable domain reads DSGVTQTPKHLITATGQRVTLRCSPRSGDLSVYWYQQSLDQGLQFLIQYYNGEERAKGNILERFSAQQFPDLHSELNLSSLELGDSALYFCASSVGGYQPQHFGDGTRLSIL.

This clonotype was recorded a few times. The chain employs TRBV12-3 or TRBV12-4 and TRBJ2-3; D gene ambiguous. V was pared by 4 bases and J by 0 bases, with 11 bases between. This CDR3 contains 15 residues. As DNA, the CDR3 is TGTGCCAGCAGTTCGGTGGGCACCAGCACAGATACGCAGTATTTT. Translating it yields CASSSVGTSTDTQYF.

This clonotype was picked up many times. This chain joins TRBV11-2 and TRBJ1-1, with 8 bases that match TRBD1. Trimming took 4 bases from V and 7 from J; bases not matched to a gene: 8. Per the germline V gene, CDR1 is SGHAT and CDR2 is FQNNGV. The CDR3 totals 14 residues. The CDR3: CASSSGQGWSEAFF. The CDR3 DNA is TGTGCCAGCAGCTCCGGACAGGGATGGAGTGAAGCTTTCTTT.

This clonotype was seen more than once but under ten times. The chain has TRBV20-1 and TRBJ2-2; 8 nucleotides line up with TRBD2. This CDR3 has 16 residues. The germline CDR1 and CDR2 sequences are DFQATT and SNEGSKA (reference sequence). Germline trimming cut 0 bases from V and 7 bases from J; bases unmatched to any gene: 10. CDR3 DNA sequence: TGCAGTGCTAGAGATAAGGGCGTAAGCGGGAGCGGGGAGCTGTTTTTT. This gives the protein CSARDKGVSGSGELFF.

Only a few counts were recorded for this clonotype. This rearrangement joins TRBV12-3 or TRBV12-4 to TRBJ2-3; 11 bases align to TRBD2. V shed 1 base and J 0 bases; nucleotides not matched to a gene: 6. The CDR3 loop spans 18 amino acids. The CDR3 reads CASSLGTSGRVSTDTQYF. CDR3 DNA sequence: TGTGCCAGCAGTTTAGGGACTAGCGGGCGCGTTAGCACAGATACGCAGTATTTT.